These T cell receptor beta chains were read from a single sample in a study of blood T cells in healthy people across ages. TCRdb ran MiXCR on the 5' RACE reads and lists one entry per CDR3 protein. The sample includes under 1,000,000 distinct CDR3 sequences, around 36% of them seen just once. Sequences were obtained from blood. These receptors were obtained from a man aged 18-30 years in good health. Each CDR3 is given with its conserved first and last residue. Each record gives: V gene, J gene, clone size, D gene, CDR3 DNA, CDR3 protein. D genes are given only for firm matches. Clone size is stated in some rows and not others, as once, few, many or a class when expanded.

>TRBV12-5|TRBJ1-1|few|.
TGTGCTAGTGGTTTGGGAGTTTACACTGAAGCTTTCTTT
CASGLGVYTEAFF
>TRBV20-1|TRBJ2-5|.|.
TGCAGTGCTAGCGAAAGACCCGGCGGGACCCAAGAGACCCAGTACTTC
CSASERPGGTQETQYF
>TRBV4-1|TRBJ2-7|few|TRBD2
TGCGCCAGCAGCCAGGGACTAGCGGGGGCCTACAATGAGCAGTACTTC
CASSQGLAGAYNEQYF
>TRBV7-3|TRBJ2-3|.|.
TGTGCCAGCAGCTTAAACCCCCGGGCCGTATCAGATACGCAGTATTTT
CASSLNPRAVSDTQYF
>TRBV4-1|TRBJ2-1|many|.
TGCGCCAGCAGCCAAGAGGACGGCTCCTACAATGAGCAGTTCTTC
CASSQEDGSYNEQFF
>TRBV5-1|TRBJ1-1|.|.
TGCGCCAGCAGCTTGGACGGGGGGTACACCACTGAAGCTTTCTTT
CASSLDGGYTTEAFF
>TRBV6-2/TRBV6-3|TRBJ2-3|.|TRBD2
TGTGCCAGCAGACGGACTAGCGCAGATACGCAGTATTTT
CASRRTSADTQYF
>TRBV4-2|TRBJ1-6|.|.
TGTGCCAGCAGCCAAGAGGGGGGGCTCGCCGGTTCTCCCCTCCACTTT
CASSQEGGLAGSPLHF
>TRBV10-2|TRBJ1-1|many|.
TGCGCCAGCAGGACAGGAGGGAACACTGAAGCTTTCTTT
CASRTGGNTEAFF
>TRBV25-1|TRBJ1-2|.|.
TGTGCCAGCAGTGAAGTAGATGGCTACACCTTC
CASSEVDGYTF
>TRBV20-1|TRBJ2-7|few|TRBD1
TGCAGTGCTTCGGACAGGGCCCGTTCCTACGAGCAGTACTTC
CSASDRARSYEQYF
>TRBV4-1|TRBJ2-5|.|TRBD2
TGCGCCAGCAGCCAAGATCAGGGACTAAAGCAAGAGACCCAGTACTTC
CASSQDQGLKQETQYF
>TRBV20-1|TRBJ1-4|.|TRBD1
TGCAGTGCTAGAGATATTAGGGGACAGAATGAAAAACTGTTTTTT
CSARDIRGQNEKLFF
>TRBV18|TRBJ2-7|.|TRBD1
TGTGCCAGCCCGCACAGGGGGATTTTCTACGAGCAGTACTTC
CASPHRGIFYEQYF
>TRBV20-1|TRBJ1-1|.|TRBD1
TGCAGTGCTAGATCCATTGGGACAGAGAACACTGAAGCTTTCTTT
CSARSIGTENTEAFF
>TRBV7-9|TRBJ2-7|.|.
TGTGCCAGCAGCTCCCGAGGTGTCGGCTACGAGCAGTACTTC
CASSSRGVGYEQYF
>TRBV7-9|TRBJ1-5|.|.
TGTGCCAGCGGGGAGGATAGCAATCAGCCCCAGCATTTT
CASGEDSNQPQHF
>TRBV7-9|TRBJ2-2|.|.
TGTGCCAGTCGAGTTGGGGGCAACACCGGGGAGCTGTTTTTT
CASRVGGNTGELFF
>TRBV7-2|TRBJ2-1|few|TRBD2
TGTGCCAGCAGCCTCTCCGGGACTAGCGGGCTTGAGCAGTTCTTC
CASSLSGTSGLEQFF
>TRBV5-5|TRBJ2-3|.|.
TGTGCCAGCAGCCCTGCTGGGGGCCAACTTACCACAGATACGCAGTATTTT
CASSPAGGQLTTDTQYF
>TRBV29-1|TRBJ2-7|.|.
TGCAGCGTCTTCGACACGTACGAGCAGTACTTC
CSVFDTYEQYF
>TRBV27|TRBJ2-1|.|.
TGTGCCAGCAAGACAACCGGGTCTCGAAATTACAATGAGCAGTTCTTC
CASKTTGSRNYNEQFF
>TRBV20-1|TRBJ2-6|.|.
TGCAGTGCTAGTGAAAACTCTGGGGCCAGCGTCCTGACTTTC
CSASENSGASVLTF
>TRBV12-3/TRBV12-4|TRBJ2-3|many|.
TGTGCCAGCAGTTTACTACGGGCAGATACGCAGTATTTT
CASSLLRADTQYF
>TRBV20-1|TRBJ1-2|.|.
TGCAGTGCTAGAGAGGTCCGGCTTCTTGACTACACCTTC
CSAREVRLLDYTF
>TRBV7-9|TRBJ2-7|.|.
TGTGCCAGCAGCGCCGACAGGTATGAGGACGAGCAGTACTTC
CASSADRYEDEQYF
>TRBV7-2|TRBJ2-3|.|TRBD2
TGTGCCAGCAGCCTGCCCACTAGCGGGGGCCACACAGATACGCAGTATTTT
CASSLPTSGGHTDTQYF
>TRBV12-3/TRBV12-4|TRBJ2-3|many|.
TGTGCCAGCAGTTTGGCGCAGCTAACCACAGATACGCAGTATTTT
CASSLAQLTTDTQYF
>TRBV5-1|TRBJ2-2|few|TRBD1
TGCGCCAGTAGCTTTGGACAGGCGCCCGGGGAGCTGTTTTTT
CASSFGQAPGELFF
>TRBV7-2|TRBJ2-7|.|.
TGTGCCAGCAGCCTGTGGGCGGAAGAGCAGTACTTC
CASSLWAEEQYF
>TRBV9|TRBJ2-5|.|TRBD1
TGTGCCAGCAGCGTAGAGACAGGGCGAGGAGAGACCCAGTACTTC
CASSVETGRGETQYF
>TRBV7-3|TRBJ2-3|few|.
TGTGCCAGCTCCCTGGAACTCACAGATACGCAGTATTTT
CASSLELTDTQYF
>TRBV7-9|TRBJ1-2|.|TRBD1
TGTGCCAGCAGCCCCAGGGGGCGTTACGATGGCTACACCTTC
CASSPRGRYDGYTF
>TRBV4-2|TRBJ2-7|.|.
TGTGCCAGCAGCCAAGAGAGGTACGCCTACAATGAGCAGTACTTC
CASSQERYAYNEQYF
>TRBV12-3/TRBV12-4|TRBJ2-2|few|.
TGTGCCAGCAGCCCCGGGGGGCCGACCGGGGAGCTGTTTTTT
CASSPGGPTGELFF
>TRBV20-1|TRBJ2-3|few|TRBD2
TGCAGTGCTGATCAACTAGCGGACCCCACAGATACGCAGTATTTT
CSADQLADPTDTQYF
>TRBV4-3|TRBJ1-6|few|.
TGCGCCAGCAGCCAAGTTGACGTAGGGAATTCACCCCTCCACTTT
CASSQVDVGNSPLHF
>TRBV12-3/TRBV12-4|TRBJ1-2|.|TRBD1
TGTGCCAGCAGTTTAGGACAGGGGAGATTTGGCTACACCTTC
CASSLGQGRFGYTF
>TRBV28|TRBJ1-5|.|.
TGTGCCAGCAGTTTATCTTTGAGGAGCAATCAGCCCCAGCATTTT
CASSLSLRSNQPQHF
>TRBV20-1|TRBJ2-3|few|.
TGCAGTGCTAGAGATCGGGGGAAGGCTCTGGATACGCAGTATTTT
CSARDRGKALDTQYF
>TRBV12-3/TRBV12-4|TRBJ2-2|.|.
TGTGCCAGCAGCCAGGCAGGGGCAACGGAGGTTCCCCCCGGGGAGCTGTTTTTT
CASSQAGATEVPPGELFF
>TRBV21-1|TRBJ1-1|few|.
TGTGCCAGCAGCAAAAAGGGGGGGAACAACCCCTCTGAAGCTTTCTTT
CASSKKGGNNPSEAFF
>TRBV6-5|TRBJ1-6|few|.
TGTGCCAGCAGACGCGGCAGGCTGGAGAATTCACCCCTCCACTTT
CASRRGRLENSPLHF
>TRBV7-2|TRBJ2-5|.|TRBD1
TGTGCCAGCAGCTTAGCTAACAGGGGGCAAGAGACCCAGTACTTC
CASSLANRGQETQYF
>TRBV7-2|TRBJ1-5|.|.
TGTGCCAGCAGCTTAGAGGGACCAAAATTAGATCAGCCCCAGCATTTT
CASSLEGPKLDQPQHF
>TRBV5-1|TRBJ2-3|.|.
TGCGCCAGCGGTGTAGAGTACTCGCGAGATACGCAGTATTTT
CASGVEYSRDTQYF
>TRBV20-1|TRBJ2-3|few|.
TGCAGTGCTACTCGCCGTACTGGGGATACGCAGTATTTT
CSATRRTGDTQYF
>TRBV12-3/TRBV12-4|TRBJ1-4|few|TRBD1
TGTGCCAGCAGCCATCCTGACAGGGACGAAAAACTGTTTTTT
CASSHPDRDEKLFF
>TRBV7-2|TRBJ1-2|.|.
TGTGCCAGCAGCTTAGATCACAGGGAAGACTATGGCTACACCTTC
CASSLDHREDYGYTF
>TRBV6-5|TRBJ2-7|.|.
TGTGCCAGCAGTTACCTAGACGTCCAGTACTTC
CASSYLDVQYF